The T cell receptor beta chain under discussion was sequenced for a study of blood T cell repertoires in COVID-19 (dated by TCRdb to the early 2020s). About the study as a whole: Samples covering the acute and convalescent phases of COVID-19 were provided by collaborators in the United States, Italy and Spain. The material from the prospective study consisted of cDNA or gDNA derived from T cells, B-cell-depleted T cells, or PBMCs. The dataset comprised deeply sampled blood TCRbeta repertoires from subjects exposed to, actively infected with, or recovered from COVID-19. The repertoires were made available in a free public database intended to serve as a resource for research on the immune response to SARS-CoV-2. Samples were obtained from the ongoing ImmuneRACE study (first 160 participants) and from about 1,300 subjects provided by 6 global collaborators. Nearly every sample came with metadata listing a de-identified subject ID, COVID-19 status, age in years and sex. Where available, HLA class I and class II types were taken from metadata supplied by the sample provider and were not determined by assay-based typing.

What the research found in general, with its limitations: Clinical and demographic metadata were provided uncurated, with the amount varying by source and participant.

Each collaborating institution followed its own protocols to collect whole blood in K2EDTA tubes. For TCRbeta analysis, collaborators shipped samples in one of three forms: frozen whole blood, isolated PBMCs, or DNA extracted from either of those sample types. Details on this clone: There is no known antigen for this receptor. No clone much larger than this one lies a single base away; base qualities are absent.

TCRbeta CDR3 regions were amplified from genomic DNA by means of the immunoSEQ Assay, a bias-controlled multiplex PCR. Regarding the original processing steps: Nucleated cell counts per sample were estimated from amplification of reference gene primers within the assay. To quantify the absolute abundance of each unique TCRbeta CDR3 rearrangement, sequence reads were collapsed and filtered. For each sample, productive Simpson clonality was calculated as the square root of Simpson's diversity index over productive rearrangements. In TCRdb, the immuneACCESS table is reduced to in-frame sequences with V and J assigned. These tables do not hold every clone; where another copy was compared, an unresolved V gene accounts for under half, and the others remain unexplained. V, J and clone size were drawn from that table, and D and trimming were deduced from the DNA. Counted in this sample were tens of thousands of clones; about nine tenths of them appeared once. The ten largest clones add up to around 15% of the sample.

Cut back by 3 bases and 2 bases, the V and J ends lie 30 bases apart. Counted from cysteine to phenylalanine, this CDR3 has 21 amino acids. Only the CDR3 DNA stays, 63 bases, in frame from base 1. Via the germline V gene, CDR1 is SGHVS and CDR2 FQNEAQ. This sequence originates from a human donor in a cohort sampled during active COVID-19. Sequencing input: peripheral blood. This receptor chain uses TRBV7-8 and TRBJ2-3, with the D gene uncertain. In nucleotide form, the sequence is TGTGCCAGCAGCTTTGGGCCGTCCCATCCTCGCGAAAATCTTAACACAGATACGCAGTATTTT. Its protein is CASSFGPSHPRENLNTDTQYF.